This T cell receptor (beta chain) appears in the sequencing data of a study of blood T cell repertoires in COVID-19. In its sample, this clone was seen a few times. Original data processing: Amplification of reference gene primers was used by the study to estimate nucleated cell counts. Generated by immunoSEQ multiplex PCR, the TCRdb table keeps only in-frame clones and is missing some. That table gives V, J and clone size, and the DNA gave D and trimming. This table has about 180,000 clones, roughly 83% appearing once. V lost 6 bases and J lost 3, with 12 bases in between. Germline V CDR1 and CDR2: MDHEN, SYDVKM. The CDR3 spans 13 residues.

The receptor was derived from a woman between 40 and 55 years old with COVID-19, enrolled during active disease. Material: peripheral blood. V and J are TRBV28 and TRBJ2-7; tentatively, D is TRBD2 (6 bases). In DNA, the CDR3 is TGTGCCAGCAGGGGGGGACCCCGCTACGAGCAGTACTTC. Its translation is CASRGGPRYEQYF.